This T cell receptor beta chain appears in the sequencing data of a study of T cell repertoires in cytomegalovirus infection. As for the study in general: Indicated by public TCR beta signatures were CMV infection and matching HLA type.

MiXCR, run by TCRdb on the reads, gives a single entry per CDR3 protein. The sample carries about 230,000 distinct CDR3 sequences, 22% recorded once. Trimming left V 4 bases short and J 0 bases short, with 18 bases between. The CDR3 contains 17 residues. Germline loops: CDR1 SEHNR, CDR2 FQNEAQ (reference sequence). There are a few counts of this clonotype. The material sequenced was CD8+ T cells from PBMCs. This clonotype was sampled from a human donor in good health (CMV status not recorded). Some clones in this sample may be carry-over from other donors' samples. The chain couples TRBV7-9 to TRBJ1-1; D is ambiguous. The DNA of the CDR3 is TGTGCCAGCAGCTCGGGCCTCGACGGAGACGTGAACACTGAAGCTTTCTTT. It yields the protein CASSSGLDGDVNTEAFF.